The 28 T cell receptor beta chains presented below share a single source sample, sequenced in a study of T cell responses to AZD1222 COVID-19 vaccine. Measured with immunoSEQ multiplex PCR; TCRdb has only the in-frame clones, and not every one. The profile shows 150,000 or so clones, 90% to 95% of them singletons. The source was peripheral blood, collected 28 days after the second AZD1222 dose. These TCRs come from an adult who received the AZD1222 COVID-19 vaccine.

The chain combines TRBV3-1 (or the pseudogene TRBV3-2) with TRBJ2-5, with D perhaps TRBD2 (7 bases). Trimming removed 2 bases at V and 4 bases at J, with 20 bases between. The germline V gene encodes CDR1 LGHDT and CDR2 YNNKEL (reference sequence). CDR3 length: 17 residues. CDR3 protein: CASSQSLGGGGRETQYF. In nucleotides, the CDR3 is TGTGCCAGCAGCCAATCGTTGGGCGGGGGCGGTCGAGAGACCCAGTACTTC.

V is TRBV29-1 and J is TRBJ1-1; no definite D call. The germline CDR1 and CDR2 sequences are SQVTM and ANQGSEA. The CDR3 covers 14 residues. V lost 1 base and J 3 bases, leaving 12 bases between the germline ends. The CDR3 protein is CSVEGGSEDTEAFF. CDR3 nucleotides: TGCAGCGTTGAAGGCGGTAGCGAGGACACTGAAGCTTTCTTT.

This clone was detected once. The chain uses TRBV14 and TRBJ1-1; D possibly corresponds to TRBD1 (5 bases). Per the germline V gene, CDR1 is SGHDN and CDR2 is FVKESK. This CDR3 comprises 14 residues. V was cut by 4 bases and J by 3 bases, with 12 bases left in between. The CDR3, as DNA: TGTGCCAGCAGCCGCAGTGGGGGTGACACTGAAGCTTTCTTT. The encoded protein is CASSRSGGDTEAFF.

The rearrangement joins TRBV10-1 to TRBJ2-7, with 8 bases fitting TRBD1. The CDR3 is 14 amino acids. With V trimmed by 7 bases and J by 4 bases, 9 bases remained unmatched. Per germline, CDR1 WNHNN and CDR2 SYGVQD (reference sequence). The CDR3 DNA follows: TGCGCCAGCAAGCCGGGACAGGTTTTGTACGAGCAGTACTTC. Amino acid sequence: CASKPGQVLYEQYF.

The chain joins TRBV27 to TRBJ2-7; no clear D gene. In germline, CDR1 is MNHEY, CDR2 SMNVEV (reference sequence). The V gene lost 6 bases and the J gene lost 0 bases, with 12 bases spanning the gap. This CDR3 is 14 amino acids long. This CDR3 is CASSPRLGSYEQYF. The CDR3 DNA is TGTGCCAGCAGCCCTCGGCTTGGCTCCTACGAGCAGTACTTC.

The rearrangement joins TRBV9 to TRBJ2-3; 14 bases are shared with TRBD2. Trimming cost V 3 bases and J 4 bases; bases outside gene matches: 4. The germline V gene has CDR1 SGDLS and CDR2 YYNGEE. The CDR3 contains 16 residues. CDR3 loop: CASSARLAGGPDTQYF. CDR3 nucleotides: TGTGCCAGCAGCGCCCGACTAGCGGGAGGGCCAGATACGCAGTATTTT.

The chain combines TRBV2 with TRBJ1-4; no firm D call. In germline, CDR1 is SNHLY, CDR2 FYNNEI. This CDR3 has 11 amino acids. The V gene lost 7 bases and the J gene lost 5 bases, with 5 bases spanning the gap. The CDR3 is CASTNNEKLFF. CDR3 coding DNA: TGTGCCAGCACCAACAATGAAAAACTGTTTTTT.

This clone was seen just once. The chain joins TRBV3-1 (or the pseudogene TRBV3-2) to TRBJ2-1, with D unresolved. CDR1 and CDR2 (germline): LGHDT, YNNKEL (reference sequence). Trimming took off 6 bases at V and 12 bases at J, with 12 bases between the two ends. CDR3 length equals 11 residues. CDR3 amino acids: CASSNGQMQFF. DNA of the CDR3: TGTGCCAGCAGTAACGGGCAGATGCAGTTCTTC.

This chain uses TRBV5-4 with TRBJ1-1; D remains ambiguous. V was trimmed by 0 bases and J by 6 bases, leaving 9 bases between them. Germline loops: CDR1 SGHNT, CDR2 YYREEE (reference sequence). The CDR3 contains 13 residues. The CDR3 bases are TGTGCCAGCAGCTTGGCCAAAGGGCCTGAAGCTTTCTTT. Translated, it gives CASSLAKGPEAFF.

The rearrangement uses TRBV5-1 and TRBJ1-1, with a tentative D call TRBD1 (5 bases). CDR1 is SGHRS and CDR2 is YFSETQ in the germline V gene. The ends were cut back, 0 bases at V and 2 bases at J, with 11 bases in the middle. This CDR3 comprises 15 residues. CDR3 in amino acids: CASSLGWGLNTEAFF. The CDR3 region has the DNA TGCGCCAGCAGCTTGGGCTGGGGCCTTAACACTGAAGCTTTCTTT.

The chain has TRBV28 and TRBJ2-2; D may be TRBD1 (6 bases). The germline V and J ends were trimmed by 1 base and 3 bases, with 15 bases remaining between them. Germline loops: CDR1 MDHEN, CDR2 SYDVKM. The CDR3 runs to 17 residues. For the CDR3, the DNA is TGTGCCAGCAGTTTATATGTGGGGGCCGGAGACACCGGGGAGCTGTTTTTT. Translating gives CASSLYVGAGDTGELFF.

CDR3 sequence: CASSQGGGLPSQETQYF. The DNA for the CDR3 is TGTGCCAGCAGCCAGGGCGGGGGGCTCCCCTCCCAGGAGACCCAGTACTTC. The chain is built from TRBV7-8 and TRBJ2-5; TRBD2 matches at 8 bases. V was pared by 5 bases and J by 5 bases, with 16 bases of the junction left unmatched. This CDR3 spans 17 amino acids. Germline CDR1 reads SGHVS; CDR2 reads FQNEAQ.

This chain joins TRBV6-5 and TRBJ1-2, with 7 positions matching TRBD1. The germline V gene has CDR1 MNHEY and CDR2 SVGAGI. The CDR3 is 15 residues long. After removal of 6 bases from V and 8 bases from J, the junction contained 15 bases not matched to a gene. The CDR3 DNA is TGTGCCAGCAGAGGCGAACAGGGGATCTCGATAGGCTACACCTTC. As protein: CASRGEQGISIGYTF.

V is TRBV18 and J is TRBJ1-1, with D perhaps TRBD1 (5 bases). This CDR3 is 17 amino acids long. CDR1 is KGHSH and CDR2 is LQKENI in the germline V gene. V lost 3 bases to trimming and J lost 3 bases, with 20 bases between them. The CDR3: CASSPREGNVDDTEAFF. The CDR3 DNA sequence: TGTGCCAGCTCACCCCGCGAGGGGAATGTAGATGACACTGAAGCTTTCTTT.

The CDR3 region has the DNA TGTGCCAGCAGCCCCTCCAGCGGGGGGGCACCATCAGATACGCAGTATTTT. This sequence encodes CASSPSSGGAPSDTQYF. The rearrangement uses TRBV7-2 and TRBJ2-3; 10 bases are a match to TRBD2. Per germline, CDR1 SGHTA and CDR2 FQGNSA. Trimming took 5 bases from V and 4 from J; bases not matched to a gene: 12. The CDR3 covers 17 residues.

This chain connects TRBV5-8 to TRBJ1-1, with TRBD1 as a possible D gene (6 bases). Trimming removed 6 bases from V and 2 bases from J, with 20 bases in between. CDR1 is SGHTS and CDR2 is YDEGEE in the germline V gene. The CDR3 sequence is 16 residues long. The CDR3 is CASILSGMTGNTEAFF. CDR3 in DNA: TGTGCCAGCATCCTCTCTGGAATGACAGGTAACACTGAAGCTTTCTTT.

In its sample, this clone was seen once. V is TRBV12-3 or TRBV12-4 and J is TRBJ2-7; 7 bases fit TRBD1. This CDR3 is 13 amino acids long. The junction had 5 bases not matched to a gene; V was cut back by 6 bases and J by 3 bases. CDR3 amino acids: CASSIDRDYEQYF. In DNA, the CDR3 is TGTGCCAGCAGCATAGACAGGGACTACGAGCAGTACTTC.

This chain joins TRBV3-1 (or the pseudogene TRBV3-2) and TRBJ2-7; D is perhaps TRBD2 (6 bases). The CDR3 length is 16 residues. Per germline, CDR1 LGHDT and CDR2 YNNKEL (reference sequence). The ends were cut back, 3 bases at V and 0 bases at J, with 15 bases in the middle. The CDR3 spells CASSQARDWSSYEQYF. In nucleotides, the CDR3 is TGTGCCAGCAGCCAGGCCCGGGACTGGAGCTCCTACGAGCAGTACTTC.

V usage is TRBV3-1 (or the pseudogene TRBV3-2) and J usage is TRBJ2-7, with D perhaps TRBD1 (6 bases). Germline V gene lookup returns CDR1 LGHDT and CDR2 YNNKEL (reference sequence). V was cut by 4 bases and J by 0 bases, with 13 bases left in between. This CDR3 spans 15 amino acids. Written as DNA, the CDR3 is TGTGCCAGCAGCCGAGCATCGGACAGCTCCTACGAGCAGTACTTC. Translating gives CASSRASDSSYEQYF.

This clone was detected only once. The chain uses TRBV29-1 and TRBJ2-7; TRBD2 matches 7 bases. The CDR3 length is 14 residues. From germline, CDR1 is SQVTM and CDR2 ANQGSEA. The V segment lost 5 bases and the J segment 3 bases; nucleotides outside the gene matches: 10. DNA for the CDR3: TGCAGCGTTCTGATGGTCGGCGGGAGCTACGAGCAGTACTTC. It specifies CSVLMVGGSYEQYF.

The J gene is TRBJ1-1, the V gene TRBV29-1, with TRBD1 identical over 7 bases. With V trimmed by 3 bases and J by 7 bases, 11 bases remained unmatched. Germline values: CDR1 SQVTM, CDR2 ANQGSEA. The CDR3 totals 14 residues. This chain's CDR3 is CSVESRRQGFEAFF. CDR3 DNA: TGCAGCGTTGAGTCCAGGCGACAGGGATTTGAAGCTTTCTTT.

CDR3 in amino acids: CASSEVGLGGYTF. CDR3 DNA sequence: TGTGCCAGCAGTGAGGTGGGGTTAGGTGGCTACACCTTC. The chain is built from TRBV25-1 and TRBJ1-2; D unclear. The CDR3 contains 13 residues. V lost 3 bases and J lost 7, with 12 bases in between. The germline V gene has CDR1 MGHDK and CDR2 SYGVNS.

The chain couples TRBV30 to TRBJ1-2, with a weak D call TRBD1 (6 bases). Looked up from germline, CDR1 is GTSNPN and CDR2 is SVGIG (reference sequence). CDR3 length equals 15 residues. The ends were cut back, 1 base at V and 5 bases at J, with 17 bases in the middle. This CDR3 is CAWSAPRGGRYGYTF. The CDR3 nucleotides are TGTGCCTGGAGTGCGCCACGGGGGGGGCGATATGGCTACACCTTC. Full variable domain (outside the CDR3, taken from reference TRBV30 and TRBJ1-2): SQTIHQWPATLVQPVGSPLSLECTVEGTSNPNLYWYRQAAGRGLQLLFYSVGIGQISSEVPQNLSASRPQDRQFILSSKKLLLSDSGFYLCAWSAPRGGRYGYTFGSGTRLTVV.

The chain joins TRBV28 to TRBJ1-5; D not resolved. Deletions cut 5 bases from V and 0 bases from J, with 5 bases between. The CDR3 sequence is 13 residues long. Per germline, CDR1 MDHEN and CDR2 SYDVKM. Here the CDR3 reads CASSPNSNQPQHF. In nucleotides, the CDR3 is TGTGCCAGCAGTCCCAATAGCAATCAGCCCCAGCATTTT.

This clone was seen only once. The chain is built from TRBV7-2 and TRBJ1-5; D is unresolved. Germline V gives CDR1 SGHTA, CDR2 FQGNSA. This CDR3 has 15 residues. The ends were cut back, 1 base at V and 6 bases at J, with 13 bases in the middle. The CDR3 DNA follows: TGTGCCAGCAGCTTAGTCGAGGGCAGGCGTCAGCCCCAGCATTTT. It encodes CASSLVEGRRQPQHF.

V gene TRBV19 combines with J gene TRBJ2-5; 10 bases fit TRBD1. This CDR3 comprises 14 residues. Losses at the gene ends were 3 bases for V and 4 bases for J; bases not matched to a gene: 2. Germline-derived CDR1 and CDR2 are LNHDA and SQIVND (reference sequence). CDR3 in DNA: TGTGCCAGTAGTATCGGGGACAGGGGAGAGACCCAGTACTTC. Translating it yields CASSIGDRGETQYF.

This sequence joins TRBV2 and TRBJ2-3; 14 bases align to TRBD2. The germline CDR1 and CDR2 sequences are SNHLY and FYNNEI. This CDR3 region has 16 residues. The junction had 2 bases not matched to a gene; V was cut back by 4 bases and J by 2 bases. The CDR3: CASSGGLAGDTDTQYF. The CDR3, as DNA: TGTGCCAGCAGTGGGGGACTAGCGGGGGACACAGATACGCAGTATTTT.

This sequence joins TRBV29-1 and TRBJ2-3; 9 bases match TRBD1. Germline assignment: CDR1 SQVTM and CDR2 ANQGSEA. Losses at the gene ends were 4 bases for V and 3 bases for J; bases not matched to a gene: 5. The CDR3 consists of 14 residues. DNA for the CDR3: TGCAGCGTTGTAACAGGGGGCAGAACAGATACGCAGTATTTT. Its protein product is CSVVTGGRTDTQYF.